Reported below is one T cell receptor (beta chain). The antigen is not known. The data are from a study of CD8+CD57+ T cells in acquired aplastic anemia. Overall study context: Mean yield of DNA from sorted CD4+ and CD8+ cells was approximately 3 ug. CD4+ cells from healthy donors averaged around 9.9 million reads.

General observations from the study: Common to patients and controls were around 30 CD8+ CDR3 sequences. Controls did not differ significantly from patients in CD8+ Simpson's diversity.

Template material for TCR beta VDJ and CDR3 profiling consisted of genomic DNA. TCRdb reprocessed the reads via MiXCR and lists one record per CDR3 protein. Of under 200,000 distinct CDR3 sequences in the sample, around 45% were seen once. CDR1 SGHTA and CDR2 FQGNSA come from the germline V gene. This CDR3 is 14 amino acids long. Trimming stripped 2 bases from V and 7 bases from J, with 12 bases between. The chain is built from TRBV7-2 and TRBJ1-5, with a possible D match to TRBD1 (6 bases). The sequence derives from a human donor in good health. The sample was sorted CD4+, CD8+, or CD8+CD57+ T cells (not recorded which) from PBMCs. CDR3 amino acids: CASSLRGGWQPQHF. The CDR3 DNA follows: TGTGCCAGCAGCTTAAGGGGGGGCTGGCAGCCCCAGCATTTT.